Shown below are 9 T cell receptor beta chains from a single sample sequenced in a study of cytomegalovirus exposure and HLA in healthy donors. The PCR had 60 Vbeta and 13 Jbeta primers. Only in-frame clones appear in the TCRdb table, and some are missing; sequencing was by immunoSEQ multiplex PCR. This sample contains about 53,000 clones. Input material: PBMCs. These receptors came from a man between 18 and 29 years old in good health and CMV-seropositive.

This chain joins TRBV27 and TRBJ1-2, with D unresolved. The CDR3 is 15 amino acids. Germline V gene sequence: CDR1 MNHEY, CDR2 SMNVEV (reference sequence). V shed 5 bases and J shed 3 bases, with 16 bases lying between them. CDR3 in DNA: TGTGCCAGCAGTCCCTCCGCGGTCTCGCACTATGGCTACACCTTC. Its translation is CASSPSAVSHYGYTF.

The chain is built from TRBV2 and TRBJ1-5, with 8 bases identical to TRBD1. The CDR3 is made up of 15 amino acids. Germline values: CDR1 SNHLY, CDR2 FYNNEI. V dropped 6 bases and J dropped 5; count of bases not matched to a gene: 9. The CDR3 reads CASSGDRGIYQPQHF. The CDR3 nucleotides read TGTGCCAGCAGCGGCGACAGGGGAATTTATCAGCCCCAGCATTTT.

The genes are TRBV11-2 and TRBJ2-2; tentatively, D is TRBD1 (5 bases). Trimming left V 0 bases short and J 4 bases short, with 12 bases between. The length of the CDR3 is 16 residues. Germline-derived CDR1 and CDR2 are SGHAT and FQNNGV. CDR3 nucleotide sequence: TGTGCCAGCAGCTTAGATGCCAGGGAATCCACCGGGGAGCTGTTTTTT. Amino acid sequence: CASSLDARESTGELFF. Using reference TRBV11-2 and TRBJ2-2 for the parts outside the CDR3, the full variable domain is EAGVAQSPRYKIIEKRQSVAFWCNPISGHATLYWYQQILGQGPKLLIQFQNNGVVDDSQLPKDRFSAERLKGVDSTLKIQPAKLEDSAVYLCASSLDARESTGELFFGEGSRLTVL.

This sequence joins TRBV28 and TRBJ1-1, with D unresolved. The V gene's germline CDR1 is MDHEN and CDR2 SYDVKM. V dropped 1 base and J dropped 6 bases, with 3 bases sitting between them. The CDR3 sequence is 11 residues long. The CDR3 nucleotides are TGTGCCAGCAGTTTATTCGCTGAAGCTTTCTTT. Protein sequence: CASSLFAEAFF.

This chain uses TRBV29-1 with TRBJ2-7; 7 positions match TRBD2. V lost 7 bases and J lost 0; bases outside the gene matches: 6. Germline V gene data show CDR1 as SQVTM and CDR2 as ANQGSEA. The CDR3 runs 13 residues. CDR3: CSGSAGFSYEQYF. The CDR3 bases are TGCAGCGGGTCAGCGGGGTTCTCCTACGAGCAGTACTTC.

In DNA, the CDR3 is TGTGCCAGCTCACTGGGGACAGGGCCCATGAACACTGAAGCTTTCTTT. This codes for CASSLGTGPMNTEAFF. This sequence joins TRBV18 and TRBJ1-1; TRBD1 agrees at 9 bases. CDR1 is KGHSH and CDR2 is LQKENI in the germline V gene. V lost 4 bases to trimming and J lost 0 bases; unmatched junction nucleotides: 6. The CDR3 has 16 residues.

V gene TRBV5-1 combines with J gene TRBJ2-1, with 9 positions matching TRBD2. Germline CDR1 reads SGHRS; CDR2 reads YFSETQ. This CDR3 is 14 amino acids long. The V gene end was trimmed by 2 bases and the J gene end by 7 bases; junction bases not matched to a gene: 4. This CDR3 is CASSLAGGRNEQFF. CDR3 sequence (DNA): TGCGCCAGCAGCTTAGCGGGAGGACGGAATGAGCAGTTCTTC.

This rearrangement joins TRBV7-9 to TRBJ1-5, with D possibly matching TRBD1 (6 bases). V shed 7 bases and J shed 2 bases, with 6 bases lying between them. Germline V lookup: CDR1 SEHNR, CDR2 FQNEAQ (reference sequence). This CDR3 has 12 amino acids. CDR3 nucleotide sequence: TGTGCCAGCACAGGGGGCAATCAGCCCCAGCATTTT. Amino acid sequence: CASTGGNQPQHF.

The rearrangement joins TRBV9 to TRBJ1-5, with TRBD1 matching over 11 bases. CDR1 is SGDLS and CDR2 is YYNGEE in the germline V gene. J was trimmed by 7 bases and V by 3 bases; bases with no gene match: 9. The CDR3 runs 16 residues. CDR3 region: CASSASPDRGQQPQHF. DNA of the CDR3: TGTGCCAGCAGCGCCTCCCCGGACAGGGGGCAACAGCCCCAGCATTTT.